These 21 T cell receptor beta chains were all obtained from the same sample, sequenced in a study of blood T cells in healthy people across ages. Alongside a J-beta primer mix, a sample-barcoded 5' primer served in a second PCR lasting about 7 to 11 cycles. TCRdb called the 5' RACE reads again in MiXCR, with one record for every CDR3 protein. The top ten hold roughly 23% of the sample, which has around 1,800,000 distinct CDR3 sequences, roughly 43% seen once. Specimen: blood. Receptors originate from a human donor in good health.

The CDR3 DNA sequence: TGTGCCAGCAGCCCGATGGGTTATAACTACGAGCAGTACTTC. It translates to CASSPMGYNYEQYF. The rearrangement links TRBV27 to TRBJ2-5; no clear D gene. Matching the DNA end better, TRBJ2-7 makes the J call doubtful. The CDR3 sequence is 14 residues long. Germline values: CDR1 MNHEY, CDR2 SMNVEV (reference sequence).

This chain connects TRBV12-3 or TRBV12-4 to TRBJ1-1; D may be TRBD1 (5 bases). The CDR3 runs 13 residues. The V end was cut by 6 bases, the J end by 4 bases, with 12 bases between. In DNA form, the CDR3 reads TGTGCCAGCAGCAAGATGAGGGGCACTGAAGCTTTCTTT. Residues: CASSKMRGTEAFF.

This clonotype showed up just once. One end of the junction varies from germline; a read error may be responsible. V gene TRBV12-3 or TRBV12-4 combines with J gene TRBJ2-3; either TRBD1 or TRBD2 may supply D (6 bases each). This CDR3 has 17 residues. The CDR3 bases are TGTGCCAGCAGTTTATCAGCGTCGGGGGCCAGCACAGATGCGCAGTATTTT. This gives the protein CASSLSASGASTDAQYF.

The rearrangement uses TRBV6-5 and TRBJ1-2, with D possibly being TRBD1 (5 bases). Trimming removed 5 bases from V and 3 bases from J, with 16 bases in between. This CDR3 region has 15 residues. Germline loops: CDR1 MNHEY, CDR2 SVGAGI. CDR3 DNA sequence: TGTGCCAGCAGTGGCGGGGAGGGGAGGTACTATGGCTACACCTTC. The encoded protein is CASSGGEGRYYGYTF.

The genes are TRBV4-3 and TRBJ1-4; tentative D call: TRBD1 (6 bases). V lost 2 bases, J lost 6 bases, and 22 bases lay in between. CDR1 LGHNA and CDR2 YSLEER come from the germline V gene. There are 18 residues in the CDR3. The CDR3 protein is CASSQSREGGLNHEKLFF. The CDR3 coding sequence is TGCGCCAGCAGCCAATCGAGGGAAGGGGGGCTAAATCATGAAAAACTGTTTTTT.

The CDR3 region is CSAGTVQETQFF. CDR3 sequence (DNA): TGCAGCGCGGGGACAGTTCAAGAGACCCAGTTCTTC. This sequence joins TRBV29-1 and TRBJ2-5; 7 bases align to TRBD1. The J call is in doubt because the DNA end fits TRBJ2-1 better. The CDR3 covers 12 residues. Germline CDR1 and CDR2: SQVTM and ANQGSEA.

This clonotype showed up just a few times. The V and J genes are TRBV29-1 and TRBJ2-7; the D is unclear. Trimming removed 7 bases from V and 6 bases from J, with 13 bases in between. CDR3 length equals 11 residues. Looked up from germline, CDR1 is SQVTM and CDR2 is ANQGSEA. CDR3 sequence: CSAISSAEQYF. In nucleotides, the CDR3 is TGCAGCGCTATCAGCAGCGCCGAGCAGTACTTC.

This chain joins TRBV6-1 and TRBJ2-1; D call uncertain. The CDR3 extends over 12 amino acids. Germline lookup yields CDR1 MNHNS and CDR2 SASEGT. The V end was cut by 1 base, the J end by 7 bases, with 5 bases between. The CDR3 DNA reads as TGTGCCAGCAGTGAAGGCCAGAATGAGCAGTTCTTC. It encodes CASSEGQNEQFF.

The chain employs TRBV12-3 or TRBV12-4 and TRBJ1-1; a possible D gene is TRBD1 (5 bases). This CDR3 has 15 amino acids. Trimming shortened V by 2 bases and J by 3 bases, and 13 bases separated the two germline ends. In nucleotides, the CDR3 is TGTGCCAGCAGTTTAAGTCCGAGGGGAGACACTGAAGCTTTCTTT. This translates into CASSLSPRGDTEAFF.

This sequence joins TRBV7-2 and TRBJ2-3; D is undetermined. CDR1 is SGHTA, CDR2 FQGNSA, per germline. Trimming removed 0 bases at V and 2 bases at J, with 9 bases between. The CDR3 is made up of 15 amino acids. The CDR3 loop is CASSLAHFYTDTQYF. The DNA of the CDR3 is TGTGCCAGCAGCTTAGCGCACTTCTACACAGATACGCAGTATTTT.

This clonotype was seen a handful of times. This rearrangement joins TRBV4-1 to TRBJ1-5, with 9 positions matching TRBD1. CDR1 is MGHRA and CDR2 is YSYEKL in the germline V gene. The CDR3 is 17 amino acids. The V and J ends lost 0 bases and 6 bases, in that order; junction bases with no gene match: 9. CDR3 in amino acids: CASSQDLGQGISQPQHF. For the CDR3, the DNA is TGCGCCAGCAGCCAAGATTTAGGACAGGGGATTTCTCAGCCCCAGCATTTT.

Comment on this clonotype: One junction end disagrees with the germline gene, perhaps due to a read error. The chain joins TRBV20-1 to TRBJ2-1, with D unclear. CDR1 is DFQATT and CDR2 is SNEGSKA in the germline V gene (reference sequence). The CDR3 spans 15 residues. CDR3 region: CSAIFQHISYNEQVF. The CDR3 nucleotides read TGCAGTGCTATCTTTCAGCACATCTCCTACAATGAGCAGGTCTTC.

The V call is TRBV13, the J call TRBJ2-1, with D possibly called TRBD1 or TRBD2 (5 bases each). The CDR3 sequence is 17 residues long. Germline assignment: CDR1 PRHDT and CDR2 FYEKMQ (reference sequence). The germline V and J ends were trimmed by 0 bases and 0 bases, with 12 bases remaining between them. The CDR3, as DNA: TGTGCCAGCAGCTTAGGGTTGTGGGGGAGCTCCTACAATGAGCAGTTCTTC. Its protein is CASSLGLWGSSYNEQFF.

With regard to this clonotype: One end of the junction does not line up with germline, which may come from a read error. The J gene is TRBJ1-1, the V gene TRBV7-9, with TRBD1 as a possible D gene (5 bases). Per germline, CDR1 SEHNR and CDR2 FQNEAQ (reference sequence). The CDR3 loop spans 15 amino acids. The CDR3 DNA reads TGTGCCAGCAGCTTAGGTATCTGGGACGACACTGATGCTTTCTTT. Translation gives CASSLGIWDDTDAFF.

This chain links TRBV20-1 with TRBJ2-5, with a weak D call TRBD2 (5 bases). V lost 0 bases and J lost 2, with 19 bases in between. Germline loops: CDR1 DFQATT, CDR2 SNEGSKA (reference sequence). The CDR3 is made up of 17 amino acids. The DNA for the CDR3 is TGCAGTGCTAGAGATCGCTTCGGGGAAGCACTTCAAGAGACCCAGTACTTC. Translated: CSARDRFGEALQETQYF.

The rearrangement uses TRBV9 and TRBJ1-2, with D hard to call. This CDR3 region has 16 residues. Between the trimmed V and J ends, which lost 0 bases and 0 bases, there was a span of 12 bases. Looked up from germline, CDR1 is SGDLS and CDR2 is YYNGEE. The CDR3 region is CASSVDRTGTNYGYTF. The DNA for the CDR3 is TGTGCCAGCAGCGTAGATAGGACGGGAACTAACTATGGCTACACCTTC.

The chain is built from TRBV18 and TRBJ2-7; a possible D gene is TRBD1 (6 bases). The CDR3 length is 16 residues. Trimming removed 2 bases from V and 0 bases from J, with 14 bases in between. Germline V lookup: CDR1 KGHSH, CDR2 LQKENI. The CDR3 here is CASSPNGGASSYEQYF. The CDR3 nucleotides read TGTGCCAGCTCACCAAATGGGGGCGCGAGCTCCTACGAGCAGTACTTC.

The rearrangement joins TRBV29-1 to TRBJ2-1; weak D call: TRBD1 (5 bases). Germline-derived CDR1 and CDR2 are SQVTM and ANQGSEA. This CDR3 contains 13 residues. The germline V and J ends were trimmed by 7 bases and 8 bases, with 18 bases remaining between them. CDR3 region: CSAKIGVRDEQFF. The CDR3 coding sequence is TGCAGCGCGAAGATAGGGGTTAGGGATGAGCAGTTCTTC.

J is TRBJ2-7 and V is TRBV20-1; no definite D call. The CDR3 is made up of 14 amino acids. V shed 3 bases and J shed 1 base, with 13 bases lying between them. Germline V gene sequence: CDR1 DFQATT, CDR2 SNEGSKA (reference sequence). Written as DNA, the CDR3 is TGCAGTGCTAGGTTGGGTAGCTTATCCTACGAGCAGTACTTC. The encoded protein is CSARLGSLSYEQYF.

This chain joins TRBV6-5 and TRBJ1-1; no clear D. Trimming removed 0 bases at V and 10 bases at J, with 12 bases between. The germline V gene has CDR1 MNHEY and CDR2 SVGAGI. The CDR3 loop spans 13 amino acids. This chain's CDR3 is CASSYSNKPGAFF. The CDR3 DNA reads TGTGCCAGCAGTTACTCAAACAAGCCTGGAGCTTTCTTT.

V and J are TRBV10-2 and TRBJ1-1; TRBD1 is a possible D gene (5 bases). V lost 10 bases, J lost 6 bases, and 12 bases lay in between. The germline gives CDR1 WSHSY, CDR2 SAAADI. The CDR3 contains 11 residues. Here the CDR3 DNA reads TGCGCCACTCGACAGAGTCCTGAAGCTTTCTTT. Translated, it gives CATRQSPEAFF.